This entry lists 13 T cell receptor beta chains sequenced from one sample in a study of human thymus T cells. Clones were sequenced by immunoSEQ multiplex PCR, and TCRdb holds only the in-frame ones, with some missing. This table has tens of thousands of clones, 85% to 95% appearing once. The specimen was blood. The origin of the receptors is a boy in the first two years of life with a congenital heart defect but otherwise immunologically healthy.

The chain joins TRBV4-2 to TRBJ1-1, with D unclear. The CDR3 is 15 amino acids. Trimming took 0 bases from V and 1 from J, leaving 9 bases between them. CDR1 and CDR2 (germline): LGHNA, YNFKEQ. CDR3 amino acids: CASSQDGEGNTEAFF. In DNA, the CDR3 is TGTGCCAGCAGCCAAGACGGGGAGGGGAACACTGAAGCTTTCTTT.

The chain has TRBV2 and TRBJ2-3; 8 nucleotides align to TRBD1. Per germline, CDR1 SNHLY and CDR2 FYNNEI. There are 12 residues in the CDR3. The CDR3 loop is CTNSGGADTQYF. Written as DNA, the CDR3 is TGTACTAACTCAGGGGGCGCGGATACGCAGTATTTT.

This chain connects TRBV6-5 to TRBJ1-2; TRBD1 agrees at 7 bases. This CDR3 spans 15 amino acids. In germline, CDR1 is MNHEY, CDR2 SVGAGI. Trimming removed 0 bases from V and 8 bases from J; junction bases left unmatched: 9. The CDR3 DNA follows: TGTGCCAGCAGTTACTCGATTAACGGACAGGACGGCTACACCTTC. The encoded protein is CASSYSINGQDGYTF.

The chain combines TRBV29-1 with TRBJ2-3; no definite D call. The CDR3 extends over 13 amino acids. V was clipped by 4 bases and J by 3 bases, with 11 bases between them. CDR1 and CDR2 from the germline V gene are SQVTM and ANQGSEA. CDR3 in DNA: TGCAGCGTTGCAACGGAAAGGACAGATACGCAGTATTTT. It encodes CSVATERTDTQYF.

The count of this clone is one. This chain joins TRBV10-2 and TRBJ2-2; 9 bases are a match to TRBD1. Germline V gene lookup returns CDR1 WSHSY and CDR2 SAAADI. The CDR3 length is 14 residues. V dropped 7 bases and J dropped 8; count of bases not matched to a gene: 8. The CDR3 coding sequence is TGCGCCAGCAACCGGGACAGGGTAGGGGGGGAGCTGTTTTTT. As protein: CASNRDRVGGELFF.

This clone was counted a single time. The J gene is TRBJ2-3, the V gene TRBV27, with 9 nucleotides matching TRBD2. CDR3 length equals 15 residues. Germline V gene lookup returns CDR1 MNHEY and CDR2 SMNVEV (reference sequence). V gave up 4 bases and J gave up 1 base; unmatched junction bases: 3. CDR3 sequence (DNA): TGTGCCAGCAGTTCCCGGACTAGCGGCACAGATACGCAGTATTTT. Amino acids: CASSSRTSGTDTQYF.

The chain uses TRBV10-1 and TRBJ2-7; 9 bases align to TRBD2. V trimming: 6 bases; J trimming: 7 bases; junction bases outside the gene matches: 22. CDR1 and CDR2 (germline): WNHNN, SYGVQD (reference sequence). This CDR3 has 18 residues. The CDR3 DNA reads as TGCGCCAGCAGGAAATTTAGCGGGAGAGCTCTAGGACCAGGGGAGCAGTACTTC. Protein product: CASRKFSGRALGPGEQYF.

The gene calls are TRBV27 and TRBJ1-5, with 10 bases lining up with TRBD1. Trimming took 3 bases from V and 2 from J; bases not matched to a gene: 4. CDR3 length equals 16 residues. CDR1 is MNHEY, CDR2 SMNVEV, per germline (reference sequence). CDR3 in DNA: TGTGCCAGCAGTTTGGGCGGGACAGGGGGCAATCAGCCCCAGCATTTT. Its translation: CASSLGGTGGNQPQHF.

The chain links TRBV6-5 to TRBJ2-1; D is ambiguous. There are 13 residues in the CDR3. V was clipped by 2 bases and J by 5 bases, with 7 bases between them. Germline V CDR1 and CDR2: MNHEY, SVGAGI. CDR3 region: CASSYLGNNEQFF. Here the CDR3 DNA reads TGTGCCAGCAGTTACCTCGGAAACAATGAGCAGTTCTTC.

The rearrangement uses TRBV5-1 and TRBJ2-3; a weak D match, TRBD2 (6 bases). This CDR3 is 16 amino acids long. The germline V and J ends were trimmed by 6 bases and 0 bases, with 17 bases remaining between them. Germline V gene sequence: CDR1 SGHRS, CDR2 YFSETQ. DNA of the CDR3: TGCGCCAGCACCCCAGGTCGGGGGTTTAGCACAGATACGCAGTATTTT. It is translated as CASTPGRGFSTDTQYF.

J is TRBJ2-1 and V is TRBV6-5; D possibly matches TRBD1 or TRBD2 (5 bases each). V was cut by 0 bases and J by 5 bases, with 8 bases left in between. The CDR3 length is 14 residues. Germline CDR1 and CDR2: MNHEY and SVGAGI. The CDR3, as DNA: TGTGCCAGCAGTTACTCGGGACCGCACAATGAGCAGTTCTTC. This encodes CASSYSGPHNEQFF.

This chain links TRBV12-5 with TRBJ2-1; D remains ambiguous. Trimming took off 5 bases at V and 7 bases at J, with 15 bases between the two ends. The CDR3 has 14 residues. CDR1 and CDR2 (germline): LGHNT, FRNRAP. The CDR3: CASGPPGGGNEQFF. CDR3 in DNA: TGTGCTAGTGGTCCACCCGGCGGCGGAAATGAGCAGTTCTTC.

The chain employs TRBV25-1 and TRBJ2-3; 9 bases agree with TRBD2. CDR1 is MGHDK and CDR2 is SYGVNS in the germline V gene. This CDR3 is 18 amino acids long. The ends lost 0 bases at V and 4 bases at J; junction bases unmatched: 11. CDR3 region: CASSEYAGFTSGPDTQYF. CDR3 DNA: TGTGCCAGCAGTGAATATGCCGGGTTTACTAGCGGGCCAGATACGCAGTATTTT. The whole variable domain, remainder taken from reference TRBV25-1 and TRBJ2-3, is EADIYQTPRYLVIGTGKKITLECSQTMGHDKMYWYQQDPGMELHLIHYSYGVNSTEKGDLSSESTVSRIRTEHFPLTLESARPSHTSQYLCASSEYAGFTSGPDTQYFGPGTRLTVL.